The clone carrying this TCR beta chain has just one count. The target antigen is unknown. The sample originates from a study of cytomegalovirus exposure and HLA in healthy donors. Study-wide background: An early release of data contained approximately 85 million unique TCRs, which came from HLA-typed donors.

The PCR used 60 Vbeta and 13 Jbeta primers. Generated by immunoSEQ multiplex PCR, the TCRdb table keeps only in-frame clones and is missing some. The sample yields approximately 90,000 clones, 85% seen once. The CDR3 covers 15 residues. With 4 bases removed from V and 8 bases from J, the gap between germline ends came to 17 bases. CDR1 is SEHNR, CDR2 FQNEAQ, per germline (reference sequence). Study-level findings and limits: It was taken for granted in presence/absence analyses that sequencing depth across donors was roughly uniform.

Sequencing was done on a sample of PBMCs. The source of this sequence is a man in his forties in good health and CMV-seropositive. V is TRBV7-9 and J is TRBJ1-4, with D possibly TRBD1 on 5 matching bases. CDR3 amino acids: CASSSLRGGGEKLFF. The CDR3 nucleotides read TGTGCCAGCAGCTCCCTTCGGGGGGGTGGGGAAAAACTGTTTTTT.